What follows are 31 T cell receptor beta chains derived from one specimen sequenced in a study of blood T cell repertoires in COVID-19. Produced via immunoSEQ multiplex PCR; TCRdb's table is partial and in-frame only. In the table there are approximately 270,000 clones, about 89% of which are singletons. The specimen was peripheral blood. The receptors were gathered from a man aged 35-49 years with active or convalescent COVID-19.

The chain has TRBV5-1 and TRBJ2-3; D is undetermined. Germline assignment: CDR1 SGHRS and CDR2 YFSETQ. V dropped 4 bases and J dropped 0 bases, with 12 bases sitting between them. This CDR3 region has 15 residues. The CDR3 coding sequence is TGCGCCAGCAGCCTAGGAGAAACTAGCACAGATACGCAGTATTTT. Translated, it gives CASSLGETSTDTQYF.

The CDR3 loop is CASSQAPWTPDTEAFF. In DNA, the CDR3 is TGCGCCAGCAGCCAGGCCCCATGGACACCAGACACTGAAGCTTTCTTT. The chain links TRBV4-1 to TRBJ1-1; TRBD1 might be the D (5 bases). V was trimmed by 3 bases and J by 3 bases, leaving 17 bases between them. The germline V gene encodes CDR1 MGHRA and CDR2 YSYEKL. The CDR3 runs to 16 residues.

This clone was counted a few times. The V and J genes are TRBV27 and TRBJ2-1; 10 positions match TRBD1. This CDR3 spans 15 amino acids. Per germline, CDR1 MNHEY and CDR2 SMNVEV (reference sequence). J gave up 5 bases and V 6 bases, and 7 bases lay outside the gene matches. The CDR3 DNA reads TGTGCCAGCAGAACCGACAGGGGGCTCCACAATGAGCAGTTCTTC. This translates into CASRTDRGLHNEQFF.

V and J are TRBV19 and TRBJ1-1; the match to TRBD1 covers 10 bases. Looked up from germline, CDR1 is LNHDA and CDR2 is SQIVND (reference sequence). After removal of 3 bases from V and 0 bases from J, the junction contained 10 bases not matched to a gene. The CDR3 runs to 18 residues. The CDR3 DNA sequence: TGTGCCAGTAGTATCGGGACAGGGGCTAGCATAATGAACACTGAAGCTTTCTTT. It codes for CASSIGTGASIMNTEAFF.

The chain joins TRBV19 to TRBJ1-5; TRBD1 matches 8 bases. The CDR3 spans 15 residues. In germline, CDR1 is LNHDA, CDR2 SQIVND (reference sequence). V dropped 3 bases and J dropped 7; count of bases not matched to a gene: 8. The CDR3 spells CASSIVTGGNQPQHF. In DNA form, the CDR3 reads TGTGCCAGTAGTATCGTAACAGGGGGGAACCAGCCCCAGCATTTT.

V gene TRBV24-1 combines with J gene TRBJ1-4, with 12 bases identical to TRBD1. V was pared by 2 bases and J by 8 bases, with 2 bases of the junction left unmatched. This CDR3 comprises 15 residues. The germline V gene encodes CDR1 KGHDR and CDR2 SFDVKD. DNA of the CDR3: TGTGCCACCAGTGATTCCGGGACAGGGGGCGAAAAACTGTTTTTT. Amino acids: CATSDSGTGGEKLFF.

This sequence joins TRBV4-1 and TRBJ1-4, with D tentatively TRBD1 (6 bases). The CDR3 extends over 18 amino acids. The V end lost 4 bases, the J end lost 2 bases, and 20 bases lay between the germline ends. Germline V gives CDR1 MGHRA, CDR2 YSYEKL. CDR3 sequence: CASSPTGTWPATNEKLFF. In nucleotides, the CDR3 is TGCGCCAGCAGCCCAACGGGGACATGGCCGGCGACTAATGAAAAACTGTTTTTT.

This chain links TRBV30 with TRBJ2-1, with D possibly matching TRBD2 (5 bases). Germline values: CDR1 GTSNPN, CDR2 SVGIG (reference sequence). The CDR3 runs 15 residues. Trimming stripped 2 bases from V and 0 bases from J, with 11 bases between. The CDR3 reads CAWSRLASSYNEQFF. Written as DNA, the CDR3 is TGTGCCTGGAGTAGGCTAGCCTCCTCCTACAATGAGCAGTTCTTC. Full variable domain (outside the CDR3, taken from reference TRBV30 and TRBJ2-1): SQTIHQWPATLVQPVGSPLSLECTVEGTSNPNLYWYRQAAGRGLQLLFYSVGIGQISSEVPQNLSASRPQDRQFILSSKKLLLSDSGFYLCAWSRLASSYNEQFFGPGTRLTVL.

This chain joins TRBV2 and TRBJ2-7; 7 bases are a match to TRBD1. The J segment lost 6 bases and the V segment lost 6 bases, leaving 14 bases of the junction unmatched. CDR1 SNHLY and CDR2 FYNNEI come from the germline V gene. The CDR3 covers 15 residues. CDR3 amino acids: CASRLPGQLQLEQYF. The CDR3 nucleotides are TGTGCCAGCAGACTACCGGGACAGCTGCAGCTCGAGCAGTACTTC.

J is TRBJ2-7 and V is TRBV6-5, with a possible D match to TRBD1 (6 bases). The CDR3 consists of 15 residues. The germline V gene encodes CDR1 MNHEY and CDR2 SVGAGI. V was clipped by 6 bases and J by 3 bases, with 18 bases between them. The CDR3 nucleotides read TGTGCCAGCAGCCACGCCGGACAGAGGATCTACGAGCAGTACTTC. Amino acid sequence: CASSHAGQRIYEQYF.

This sequence joins TRBV9 and TRBJ2-3; D may be TRBD2 (6 bases). V dropped 0 bases and J dropped 0 bases, with 17 bases sitting between them. The CDR3 is 18 amino acids. Per the germline V gene, CDR1 is SGDLS and CDR2 is YYNGEE. The CDR3 bases are TGTGCCAGCAGCGTAGCCCCGAATTGGCGGGGCAGCACAGATACGCAGTATTTT. Translation: CASSVAPNWRGSTDTQYF.

The CDR3 is CASSLGLSGSTDTQYF. CDR3 nucleotide sequence: TGTGCCAGCAGCTTAGGCCTTAGCGGGAGCACAGATACGCAGTATTTT. The genes are TRBV13 and TRBJ2-3; TRBD2 matches 7 bases. The CDR3 contains 16 residues. The germline gives CDR1 PRHDT, CDR2 FYEKMQ (reference sequence). J gave up 0 bases and V 0 bases, and 3 bases lay outside the gene matches. The whole variable domain, filled in from reference TRBV13 and TRBJ2-3, reads AAGVIQSPRHLIKEKRETATLKCYPIPRHDTVYWYQQGPGQDPQFLISFYEKMQSDKGSIPDRFSAQQFSDYHSELNMSSLELGDSALYFCASSLGLSGSTDTQYFGPGTRLTVL.

This clone was seen more than once but under ten times. The chain carries TRBV3-1 (or the pseudogene TRBV3-2) and TRBJ1-5, with TRBD1 as a possible D gene (5 bases). Germline assignment: CDR1 LGHDT and CDR2 YNNKEL (reference sequence). CDR3 length equals 15 residues. Trimming removed 4 bases from V and 4 bases from J, with 14 bases in between. CDR3 DNA: TGTGCCAGCAGCCCAGGGACGGGGGAGAATCAGCCCCAGCATTTT. It specifies CASSPGTGENQPQHF.

The chain combines TRBV5-1 with TRBJ1-5, with D maybe TRBD1 (5 bases). There are 15 residues in the CDR3. Germline V gene sequence: CDR1 SGHRS, CDR2 YFSETQ. V lost 5 bases, J lost 1 base, and 13 bases lay in between. The CDR3 sequence: CASRVGVGSNQPQHF. For the CDR3, the DNA is TGCGCCAGCAGGGTAGGGGTGGGAAGCAATCAGCCCCAGCATTTT.

The chain uses TRBV28 and TRBJ2-7; D is uncertain. Trimming took 5 bases from V and 8 from J, leaving 13 bases between them. The CDR3 has 12 residues. Germline CDR1 and CDR2: MDHEN and SYDVKM. CDR3 coding DNA: TGTGCCAGCAGTACTGACATACAGCAGCAGTACTTC. This translates into CASSTDIQQQYF.

V and J are TRBV19 and TRBJ1-1, with a weak D call TRBD1 (6 bases). The V end was cut by 4 bases, the J end by 6 bases, with 9 bases between. Germline CDR1 LNHDA, CDR2 SQIVND (reference sequence). The CDR3 has 12 residues. The CDR3 coding sequence is TGTGCCAGTAGTAGACAGGCTTCTGAAGCTTTCTTT. Translating it yields CASSRQASEAFF.

The chain joins TRBV6-5 to TRBJ1-1; no clear D. V dropped 6 bases and J dropped 5 bases, with 13 bases sitting between them. This CDR3 is built from 13 residues. Germline lookup yields CDR1 MNHEY and CDR2 SVGAGI. The CDR3 coding sequence is TGTGCCAGCAGGGAGCGCGGAGATACTGAAGCTTTCTTT. Encoded protein: CASRERGDTEAFF.

The V and J genes are TRBV2 and TRBJ2-5; 7 nucleotides line up with TRBD2. The CDR3 loop spans 13 amino acids. The germline V gene encodes CDR1 SNHLY and CDR2 FYNNEI. The ends lost 6 bases at V and 4 bases at J; junction bases unmatched: 5. The CDR3 nucleotides are TGTGCCAGCAGGATTGGGGGGGGAGAGACCCAGTACTTC. Its protein product is CASRIGGGETQYF.

CDR3 sequence reads: CRDRGGKLFF. In DNA, the CDR3 is TGTAGGGACAGGGGTGGAAAACTGTTTTTT. The gene calls are TRBV19 and TRBJ1-4, with 10 nucleotides matching TRBD1. Germline assignment: CDR1 LNHDA and CDR2 SQIVND (reference sequence). CDR3 size: 10 residues.

V and J are TRBV4-1 and TRBJ1-6; D is possibly TRBD1 (6 bases). This CDR3 comprises 15 residues. From germline, CDR1 is MGHRA and CDR2 YSYEKL. V lost 3 bases and J lost 5, with 11 bases in between. CDR3 residues: CASSQGTHDNSPLHF. CDR3 coding DNA: TGCGCCAGCAGCCAGGGGACACACGATAATTCACCCCTCCACTTT.

The V and J genes are TRBV29-1 and TRBJ2-1, with 8 bases fitting TRBD2. Germline CDR1 SQVTM, CDR2 ANQGSEA. This CDR3 region has 13 residues. V gave up 7 bases and J gave up 0 bases; unmatched junction bases: 2. The CDR3 here is CSATSGSYNEQFF. The CDR3 DNA reads as TGCAGCGCTACTAGCGGCTCCTACAATGAGCAGTTCTTC.

The CDR3 spells CASSAIGAGFHEQYF. In nucleotides, the CDR3 is TGTGCCAGCAGCGCTATAGGGGCGGGGTTCCACGAGCAGTACTTC. This chain connects TRBV7-9 to TRBJ2-7; tentative D call: TRBD2 (6 bases). CDR3 length: 15 residues. Trimming pared 5 bases from V and 5 bases from J, leaving 19 bases between. CDR1 is SEHNR, CDR2 FQNEAQ, per germline (reference sequence).

As to this clone: Germline is not matched at one junction end, which may reflect a read error. The rearrangement links TRBV6-7 to TRBJ1-1; D might be TRBD1 (6 bases). TRBV6-7 is given ORF status, its function remaining uncertain. CDR3 length: 10 residues. The CDR3 spells CASSEQTGIF. The CDR3 DNA reads TGTGCCAGCAGCGAACAAACAGGGATCTTT.

V is TRBV5-6 and J is TRBJ1-2; D remains unclear. The length of the CDR3 is 12 residues. The germline gives CDR1 SGHDT, CDR2 YYEEEE. Trimming cost V 4 bases and J 4 bases, with 8 bases left between them. Here the CDR3 DNA reads TGTGCCAGCAGCGTGGACGGCTATGGCTACACCTTC. Translating it yields CASSVDGYGYTF.

This chain uses TRBV6-6 with TRBJ2-3; 8 bases map to TRBD2. The CDR3 is 14 amino acids. V trimming: 6 bases; J trimming: 4 bases; junction bases outside the gene matches: 6. Germline CDR1 and CDR2: MNHNY and SVGAGI (reference sequence). This chain's CDR3 is CASRFGRAADTQYF. The CDR3 region has the DNA TGTGCCAGCAGGTTCGGGAGGGCTGCAGATACGCAGTATTTT.

The chain has TRBV24-1 and TRBJ2-5; a possible D gene is TRBD1 (8 bases). Per germline, CDR1 KGHDR and CDR2 SFDVKD. The CDR3 runs 16 residues. Trimming took off 7 bases at V and 2 bases at J, with 19 bases between the two ends. The DNA of the CDR3 is TGTGCCACCAGGGGGGGGAGGGACAGGCTACAAGAGACCCAGTACTTC. Translated, it gives CATRGGRDRLQETQYF.

This clone showed up just once. V gene TRBV5-1 combines with J gene TRBJ2-7; the match to TRBD1 covers 8 bases. The CDR3 has 14 amino acids. V was pared by 3 bases and J by 2 bases, with 4 bases of the junction left unmatched. Germline V lookup: CDR1 SGHRS, CDR2 YFSETQ. Written as DNA, the CDR3 is TGCGCCAGCAGCTGGGGACAGGCCACCTACGAGCAGTACTTC. Translation: CASSWGQATYEQYF.

This chain links TRBV28 with TRBJ2-5; 9 bases map to TRBD1. The J segment lost 7 bases and the V segment lost 7 bases, leaving 10 bases of the junction unmatched. Germline CDR1 is MDHEN and CDR2 is SYDVKM. The CDR3 covers 14 residues. DNA of the CDR3: TGTGCCAGCACGACGACAGGGGGGGTACGGACCCAGTACTTC. Residues: CASTTTGGVRTQYF.

The V and J genes are TRBV5-1 and TRBJ2-5; the match to TRBD1 covers 7 bases. V lost 0 bases and J lost 4; bases outside the gene matches: 9. Per germline, CDR1 SGHRS and CDR2 YFSETQ. The CDR3 runs 16 residues. The CDR3 DNA is TGCGCCAGCAGCTTGGGAATGGAGGCAGGGGGAGAGACCCAGTACTTC. It encodes CASSLGMEAGGETQYF.

The rearrangement uses TRBV5-1 and TRBJ2-2; perhaps TRBD1 as D (6 bases). Trimming cost V 0 bases and J 2 bases, with 11 bases left between them. The CDR3 totals 16 residues. Germline assignment: CDR1 SGHRS and CDR2 YFSETQ. CDR3 sequence: CASSLGWTANTGELFF. CDR3 nucleotides: TGCGCCAGCAGCTTGGGATGGACAGCTAACACCGGGGAGCTGTTTTTT. The whole variable domain, filled in from reference TRBV5-1 and TRBJ2-2, reads KAGVTQTPRYLIKTRGQQVTLSCSPISGHRSVSWYQQTPGQGLQFLFEYFSETQRNKGNFPGRFSGRQFSNSRSEMNVSTLELGDSALYLCASSLGWTANTGELFFGEGSRLTVL.

V is TRBV5-4 and J is TRBJ1-2; 7 bases are a match to TRBD1. Germline assignment: CDR1 SGHNT and CDR2 YYREEE (reference sequence). The CDR3 totals 13 residues. DNA for the CDR3: TGTGCACTCCGGGACAGCGCTATTCTTGGCTACACCTTC. It translates to CALRDSAILGYTF.